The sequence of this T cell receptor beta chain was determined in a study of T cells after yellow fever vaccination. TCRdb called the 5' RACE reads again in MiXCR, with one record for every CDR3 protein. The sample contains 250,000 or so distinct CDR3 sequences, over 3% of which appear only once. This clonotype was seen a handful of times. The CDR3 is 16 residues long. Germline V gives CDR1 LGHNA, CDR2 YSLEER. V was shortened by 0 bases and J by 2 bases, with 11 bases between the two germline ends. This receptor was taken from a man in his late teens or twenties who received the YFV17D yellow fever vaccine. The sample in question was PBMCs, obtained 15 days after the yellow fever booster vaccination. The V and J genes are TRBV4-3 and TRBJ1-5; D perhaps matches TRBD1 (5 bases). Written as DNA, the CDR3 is TGCGCCAGCAGCCAAGATGACGCCAGGGGCAATCAGCCCCAGCATTTT. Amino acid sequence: CASSQDDARGNQPQHF.